These 25 T cell receptor beta chains originate from one sample sequenced in a study of STAT5B mutations in CD4+ large granular lymphocyte leukemia. Sequencing used immunoSEQ multiplex PCR; TCRdb keeps in-frame clones, though not all of them. The sample has fewer than 3,500 clones, 79% seen once. The source material was PBMCs. Source of these receptors: a woman in her seventies with CD4+ T-cell large granular lymphocyte leukemia.

This chain links TRBV19 with TRBJ2-3, with 9 bases identical to TRBD2. This CDR3 spans 13 amino acids. V lost 6 bases and J lost 3; bases outside the gene matches: 1. Per germline, CDR1 LNHDA and CDR2 SQIVND (reference sequence). This CDR3 reads CASRGLATDTQYF. CDR3 bases: TGTGCCAGTAGGGGACTAGCTACAGATACGCAGTATTTT.

This clone counts as medium-sized. Other nucleotide sequences from this sample produce the same CDR3. The V gene is TRBV19, the J gene TRBJ2-1; D gene unclear. V lost 1 base, J lost 10 bases, and 11 bases lay in between. Germline V gives CDR1 LNHDA, CDR2 SQIVND (reference sequence). CDR3 length: 13 amino acids. The CDR3 DNA is TGTGCCAGTAGTATAGGCCCCTCCGGGGAGCAGTTCTTC. It translates to CASSIGPSGEQFF.

The chain combines TRBV7-2 with TRBJ1-2; 9 positions match TRBD1. Germline CDR1 is SGHTA and CDR2 is FQGNSA. With V trimmed by 5 bases and J by 4 bases, 8 bases remained unmatched. CDR3 size: 15 residues. CDR3 amino acids: CASSTTGGGGYGYTF. In DNA, the CDR3 is TGTGCCAGCAGCACGACAGGGGGAGGTGGCTATGGCTACACCTTC.

The J gene is TRBJ2-5, the V gene TRBV6-1, with D perhaps TRBD1 (6 bases). This CDR3 has 14 amino acids. CDR1 and CDR2 from the germline V gene are MNHNS and SASEGT. V was clipped by 7 bases and J by 10 bases, with 22 bases between them. The CDR3 DNA reads as TGTGCCAGCACCTTTGGGGGCGTTCTAATTGACCAGTACTTC. It specifies CASTFGGVLIDQYF.

The V and J genes are TRBV7-2 and TRBJ1-2; D possibly corresponds to TRBD1 (6 bases). This CDR3 is 15 amino acids long. V was clipped by 5 bases and J by 0 bases, with 13 bases between them. Germline V lookup: CDR1 SGHTA, CDR2 FQGNSA. The CDR3 nucleotides read TGTGCCAGCAGCGTAAGACAGGCTTCTAACTATGGCTACACCTTC. Translation: CASSVRQASNYGYTF.

This chain links TRBV28 with TRBJ2-3; the D gene could be TRBD1 or TRBD2 (6 bases each). The CDR3 is 13 amino acids. Germline CDR1 and CDR2: MDHEN and SYDVKM. V shed 11 bases and J shed 6 bases, with 18 bases lying between them. This CDR3 reads CACLGHRGDTQYF. CDR3 DNA: TGTGCCTGCTTGGGACACCGGGGGGATACGCAGTATTTT.

The V call is TRBV30, the J call TRBJ2-1, with D possibly being TRBD2 (5 bases). In germline, CDR1 is GTSNPN, CDR2 SVGIG (reference sequence). CDR3 length: 13 amino acids. V was cut by 0 bases and J by 10 bases, with 13 bases left in between. CDR3 loop: CAWSVGAVAEQFF. CDR3 coding DNA: TGTGCCTGGAGTGTCGGAGCGGTGGCCGAGCAGTTCTTC.

DNA of the CDR3: TGTGCCAGCAGCGGACCCCGGGGGACAGATACGCAGTATTTT. Protein: CASSGPRGTDTQYF. This chain uses TRBV5-6 with TRBJ2-3; TRBD2 is a possible D gene (6 bases). The CDR3 sequence is 14 residues long. Germline-derived CDR1 and CDR2 are SGHDT and YYEEEE. Trimming took 4 bases from V and 3 from J, leaving 12 bases between them.

J is TRBJ1-5 and V is TRBV7-8; D not resolved. The length of the CDR3 is 16 residues. V was clipped by 1 base and J by 0 bases, with 10 bases between them. Germline assignment: CDR1 SGHVS and CDR2 FQNEAQ. The CDR3 loop is CASSLVRTDSNQPQHF. The CDR3, as DNA: TGTGCCAGCAGCTTAGTAAGGACGGATAGCAATCAGCCCCAGCATTTT.

This clone was counted between two and nine times. This chain uses TRBV10-1 with TRBJ1-5, with D perhaps matching TRBD1 (5 bases). The CDR3 spans 16 residues. The germline V gene has CDR1 WNHNN and CDR2 SYGVQD (reference sequence). Trimming pared 2 bases from V and 2 bases from J, leaving 13 bases between. DNA of the CDR3: TGCGCCAGCAGTGAGCCAGGGAGAAGTGGCAATCAGCCCCAGCATTTT. Translating gives CASSEPGRSGNQPQHF.

The chain combines TRBV11-2 with TRBJ2-1; possibly TRBD2 for D (7 bases). CDR3 length: 15 residues. V was trimmed by 5 bases and J by 4 bases, leaving 15 bases between them. Looked up from germline, CDR1 is SGHAT and CDR2 is FQNNGV. The CDR3 sequence is CASSGGASGYNEQFF. The CDR3 DNA reads as TGTGCCAGCAGCGGGGGGGCTAGCGGTTACAATGAGCAGTTCTTC.

The chain uses TRBV7-2 and TRBJ2-3, with unresolved D. Trimming took off 4 bases at V and 2 bases at J, with 7 bases between the two ends. This CDR3 has 13 residues. CDR1 is SGHTA, CDR2 FQGNSA, per germline. The CDR3: CASSSAYTDTQYF. CDR3 nucleotide sequence: TGTGCCAGCAGCTCCGCGTACACAGATACGCAGTATTTT.

CDR3 DNA sequence: TGCGCCAGCAGCCCGGATCGACCGGACGGGGAGCTGTTTTTT. This gives the protein CASSPDRPDGELFF. This chain links TRBV4-1 with TRBJ2-2; D is uncertain. Germline lookup yields CDR1 MGHRA and CDR2 YSYEKL. The V gene lost 4 bases and the J gene lost 7 bases, with 13 bases spanning the gap. The CDR3 is 14 residues long.

The chain carries TRBV14 and TRBJ2-3, with D perhaps TRBD1 (6 bases). With 1 base removed from V and 6 bases from J, the gap between germline ends came to 11 bases. Germline CDR1 SGHDN, CDR2 FVKESK. This CDR3 spans 14 amino acids. CDR3 loop: CASSQVDSPDTQYF. Here the CDR3 DNA reads TGTGCCAGCAGCCAAGTGGACAGTCCGGATACGCAGTATTTT.

V usage is TRBV2 and J usage is TRBJ2-7, with D possibly called TRBD1 or TRBD2 (5 bases each). CDR3 length: 12 residues. The V end was cut by 7 bases, the J end by 4 bases, with 11 bases between. Germline loops: CDR1 SNHLY, CDR2 FYNNEI. CDR3 region: CASTRDQYEQYF. The CDR3 nucleotides are TGTGCCAGCACTAGGGACCAATACGAGCAGTACTTC.

The rearrangement joins TRBV11-2 to TRBJ1-3; D is perhaps TRBD1 (6 bases). Trimming left V 2 bases short and J 4 bases short, with 9 bases between. The CDR3 length is 14 residues. The V gene's germline CDR1 is SGHAT and CDR2 FQNNGV. The DNA for the CDR3 is TGTGCCAGCAGCTTACAGGGGCCCGGAAACACCATATATTTT. Translated: CASSLQGPGNTIYF.

The chain couples TRBV30 to TRBJ2-4; D gene ambiguous. The germline gives CDR1 GTSNPN, CDR2 SVGIG (reference sequence). The V and J ends lost 2 bases and 2 bases respectively, with 4 bases between them. The CDR3 is 12 residues long. CDR3 sequence: CAWSLSKNIQYF. CDR3 DNA sequence: TGTGCCTGGAGTTTGTCCAAAAACATTCAGTACTTC.

The rearrangement uses TRBV27 and TRBJ2-3; possibly TRBD1 or TRBD2 for D (6 bases each). This CDR3 is built from 15 residues. Germline CDR1 reads MNHEY; CDR2 reads SMNVEV (reference sequence). V was trimmed by 7 bases and J by 6 bases, leaving 20 bases between them. The CDR3 reads CASKDRGPKPDTQYF. Here the CDR3 DNA reads TGTGCCAGCAAGGACCGGGGGCCGAAGCCTGATACGCAGTATTTT.

The chain joins TRBV30 to TRBJ2-3; D is unclear. This CDR3 comprises 13 residues. Per the germline V gene, CDR1 is GTSNPN and CDR2 is SVGIG (reference sequence). V lost 2 bases and J 3 bases, leaving 9 bases between the germline ends. CDR3 nucleotide sequence: TGTGCCTGGAGTTATAGGGTAACAGATACGCAGTATTTT. This gives the protein CAWSYRVTDTQYF.

The chain employs TRBV6-5 and TRBJ2-1; the D is unclear. Between the trimmed V and J ends, which lost 0 bases and 7 bases, there was a span of 7 bases. The length of the CDR3 is 13 residues. Germline V gene lookup returns CDR1 MNHEY and CDR2 SVGAGI. The CDR3 sequence: CASSYSGSNEQFF. CDR3 nucleotide sequence: TGTGCCAGCAGTTACTCGGGATCAAATGAGCAGTTCTTC.

The rearrangement joins TRBV5-1 to TRBJ2-1, with TRBD2 matching over 7 bases. V lost 1 base and J lost 7; bases outside the gene matches: 8. Germline-derived CDR1 and CDR2 are SGHRS and YFSETQ. CDR3 length: 15 residues. This CDR3 reads CASSLSTSATNEQFF. As DNA, the CDR3 is TGCGCCAGCAGCTTGAGTACTAGCGCCACAAATGAGCAGTTCTTC.

The V gene is TRBV7-8, the J gene TRBJ1-5, with no clear D. V was pared by 4 bases and J by 1 base, with 8 bases between. Germline values: CDR1 SGHVS, CDR2 FQNEAQ. This CDR3 is 14 amino acids long. In DNA form, the CDR3 reads TGTGCCAGCAGCTACCAAGCGAGCAATCAGCCCCAGCATTTT. It encodes CASSYQASNQPQHF.

The CDR3 sequence: CAISEGGALEKLFF. CDR3 DNA: TGTGCCATCAGTGAGGGGGGGGCCCTTGAAAAACTGTTTTTT. The chain recombines TRBV10-3 with TRBJ1-4; perhaps TRBD1 as D (6 bases). Germline CDR1 is ENHRY and CDR2 is SYGVKD. The CDR3 consists of 14 residues. The ends were cut back, 2 bases at V and 7 bases at J, with 11 bases in the middle.

This clone was observed a few times. The rearrangement uses TRBV7-9 and TRBJ2-3, with 11 bases that match TRBD2. J gave up 3 bases and V 5 bases, and 7 bases lay outside the gene matches. This CDR3 spans 16 amino acids. CDR1 and CDR2 (germline): SEHNR, FQNEAQ (reference sequence). The CDR3 reads CASSPAGTSGTDTQYF. The CDR3 bases are TGTGCCAGCAGCCCGGCCGGGACTAGCGGAACAGATACGCAGTATTTT.

The rearrangement links TRBV5-1 to TRBJ2-7, with a tentative D call TRBD1 (6 bases). CDR3 length equals 15 residues. CDR1 is SGHRS, CDR2 YFSETQ, per germline. V lost 2 bases and J lost 0, with 12 bases in between. CDR3 bases: TGCGCCAGCAGCTTAACTACAGGGTACTCCTACGAGCAGTACTTC. This codes for CASSLTTGYSYEQYF.